This record covers a single TCR beta chain. The entry originates in a study of T-cell memory formation after mild COVID-19. Germline-derived CDR1 and CDR2 are SGHDT and YYEEEE. J was trimmed by 0 bases and V by 4 bases; bases with no gene match: 9. The CDR3 is 17 residues long. TCRdb re-analysed the 5' RACE reads in MiXCR, keeping a single row per CDR3 protein. The sample has hundreds of thousands of distinct CDR3 sequences; roughly 25% are singletons. This rearrangement joins TRBV5-6 to TRBJ2-1, with 8 bases aligning to TRBD2. Sequenced: PBMCs or a T cell subset sorted from them (not recorded which). This receptor was obtained from an adult woman who had mild COVID-19 (a few samples of this study predate the infection). Cell type and time point are not known. The DNA for the CDR3 is TGTGCCAGCAGCCCCACCGGGGGGGAGAGCTCCTACAATGAGCAGTTCTTC. Protein product: CASSPTGGESSYNEQFF.